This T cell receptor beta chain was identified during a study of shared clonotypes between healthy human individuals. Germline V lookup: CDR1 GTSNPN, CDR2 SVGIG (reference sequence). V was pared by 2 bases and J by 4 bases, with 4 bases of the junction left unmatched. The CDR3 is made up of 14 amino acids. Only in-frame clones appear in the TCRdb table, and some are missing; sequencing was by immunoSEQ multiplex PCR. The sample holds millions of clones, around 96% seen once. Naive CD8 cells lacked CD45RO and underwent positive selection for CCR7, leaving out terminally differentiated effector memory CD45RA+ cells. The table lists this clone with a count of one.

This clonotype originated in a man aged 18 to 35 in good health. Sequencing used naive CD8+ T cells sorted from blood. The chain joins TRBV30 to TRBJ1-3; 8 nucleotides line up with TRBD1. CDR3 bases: TGTGCCTGGAGTAGGACAGGGTCAGGAAACACCATATATTTT. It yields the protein CAWSRTGSGNTIYF.